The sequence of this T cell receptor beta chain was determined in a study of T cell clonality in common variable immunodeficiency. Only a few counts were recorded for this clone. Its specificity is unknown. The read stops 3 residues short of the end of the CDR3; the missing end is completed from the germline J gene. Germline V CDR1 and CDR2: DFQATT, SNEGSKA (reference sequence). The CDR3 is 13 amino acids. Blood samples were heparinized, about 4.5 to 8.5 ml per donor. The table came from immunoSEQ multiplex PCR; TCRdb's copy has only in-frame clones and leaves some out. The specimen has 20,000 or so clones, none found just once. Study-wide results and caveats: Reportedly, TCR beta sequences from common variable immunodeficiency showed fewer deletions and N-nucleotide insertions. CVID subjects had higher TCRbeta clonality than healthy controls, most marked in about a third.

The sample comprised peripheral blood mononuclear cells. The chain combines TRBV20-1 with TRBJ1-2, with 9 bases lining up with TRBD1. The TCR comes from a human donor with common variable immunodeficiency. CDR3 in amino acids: CSSKGQGLRGYTF. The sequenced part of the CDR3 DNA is TGCAGTTCAAAGGGACAGGGATTGCGCGGC.